Following are 31 T cell receptor beta chains from one sample sequenced in a study of CD8+ T cells in alopecia areata. The sequencing template was cDNA reverse transcribed from extracted RNA. Here immunoSEQ multiplex PCR was the method, and the copy in TCRdb shows in-frame clones only, minus some. This sample has 110,000 to 150,000 clones, with roughly 58% found just once. The sample comprised CD8+ T cells sorted from blood. These TCRs come from a human donor in good health.

The rearrangement uses TRBV6-1 and TRBJ1-2, with a weak D call TRBD1 (6 bases). Germline lookup yields CDR1 MNHNS and CDR2 SASEGT. V lost 2 bases, J lost 3 bases, and 10 bases lay in between. CDR3 size: 14 residues. CDR3 DNA: TGTGCCAGCAGTGAAACAGGGCCAGACTATGGCTACACCTTC. Amino acids: CASSETGPDYGYTF.

The table lists this clone with a few counts. This chain joins TRBV5-1 and TRBJ2-4, with 7 nucleotides matching TRBD2. The germline CDR1 and CDR2 sequences are SGHRS and YFSETQ. This CDR3 comprises 14 residues. Germline trimming cut 3 bases from V and 9 bases from J; bases unmatched to any gene: 9. For the CDR3, the DNA is TGCGCCAGCAGCTGGGCCAGCGGGGACCCCATTCAGTACTTC. It translates to CASSWASGDPIQYF.

With regard to this clone: This sample also contains other DNA sequences that code for the same CDR3. The V gene is TRBV2, the J gene TRBJ1-2; D not resolved. Germline-derived CDR1 and CDR2 are SNHLY and FYNNEI. The V and J ends lost 4 bases and 5 bases respectively, with 11 bases between them. The CDR3 has 13 residues. The chain's CDR3 is CASSVNSGYGYTF. The CDR3 DNA reads TGTGCCAGCAGTGTCAACAGCGGATATGGCTACACCTTC.

The sample holds a few counts of this clone. This chain connects TRBV13 to TRBJ2-3, with TRBD1 identical over 7 bases. The CDR3 is 15 amino acids. CDR1 PRHDT and CDR2 FYEKMQ come from the germline V gene (reference sequence). J lost 2 bases, V lost 4 bases, and 6 bases had no gene match. CDR3 nucleotides: TGTGCCAGCAGCTCTCGGGACAGCCCCACAGATACGCAGTATTTT. As protein: CASSSRDSPTDTQYF. Looking up the rest from reference TRBV13 and TRBJ2-3 gives the full variable domain: AAGVIQSPRHLIKEKRETATLKCYPIPRHDTVYWYQQGPGQDPQFLISFYEKMQSDKGSIPDRFSAQQFSDYHSELNMSSLELGDSALYFCASSSRDSPTDTQYFGPGTRLTVL.

The chain links TRBV10-2 to TRBJ2-7, with D perhaps TRBD1 (5 bases). CDR1 and CDR2 from the germline V gene are WSHSY and SAAADI. The CDR3 totals 13 residues. Trimming shortened V by 4 bases and J by 2 bases, and 9 bases separated the two germline ends. The CDR3 nucleotides are TGCGCCAGCAGTGTCGACAGCCCCTACGAGCAGTACTTC. This encodes CASSVDSPYEQYF.

The chain links TRBV5-6 to TRBJ2-5; TRBD1 or TRBD2 may be the D gene (5 bases each). The CDR3 is made up of 13 amino acids. Germline loops: CDR1 SGHDT, CDR2 YYEEEE. The V end lost 4 bases, the J end lost 7 bases, and 14 bases lay between the germline ends. CDR3 residues: CASSSGGWGTQYF. Written as DNA, the CDR3 is TGTGCCAGCAGCAGTGGGGGATGGGGGACCCAGTACTTC.

The chain carries TRBV2 and TRBJ2-5; D gene ambiguous. The end of the DNA fits TRBJ2-7 better, so the J call may be wrong. This CDR3 has 14 amino acids. Germline V gene lookup returns CDR1 SNHLY and CDR2 FYNNEI. This CDR3 is CASRARVEAYEQYF. The CDR3 DNA sequence: TGTGCCAGCAGGGCTAGGGTCGAGGCCTACGAGCAGTACTTC.

J is TRBJ1-2 and V is TRBV14, with TRBD1 matching over 11 bases. J was trimmed by 6 bases and V by 1 base; bases with no gene match: 19. Germline V CDR1 and CDR2: SGHDN, FVKESK. The CDR3 has 20 amino acids. Here the CDR3 DNA reads TGTGCCAGCAGCCAAGGGGCCAACTACCCTCGGGACAGGGGGACGCATGGCTACACCTTC. Translating it yields CASSQGANYPRDRGTHGYTF.

This clone was detected a few times. The CDR3, as DNA: TGTGCCAGCAGTTACGGGACAGGGGCTTTCTTT. This gives the protein CASSYGTGAFF. J is TRBJ1-1 and V is TRBV6-5, with TRBD1 matching over 9 bases. Germline V lookup: CDR1 MNHEY, CDR2 SVGAGI. V shed 2 bases, J shed 11 bases, and the junction held 0 bases outside the gene matches. This CDR3 has 11 amino acids.

The genes are TRBV4-1 and TRBJ2-7; D gene uncertain. The CDR3 is 14 amino acids. Germline V gives CDR1 MGHRA, CDR2 YSYEKL. The ends were cut back, 4 bases at V and 1 base at J, with 11 bases in the middle. CDR3 coding DNA: TGCGCCAGCAGCCCAGAGTGGGGTTCCTACGAGCAGTACTTC. The encoded protein is CASSPEWGSYEQYF.

V usage is TRBV28 and J usage is TRBJ2-5; 7 positions agree with TRBD2. The V gene end was trimmed by 10 bases and the J gene end by 5 bases; junction bases not matched to a gene: 19. CDR3 size: 16 residues. CDR1 and CDR2 from the germline V gene are MDHEN and SYDVKM. DNA of the CDR3: TGTGCCACCTTACCGGACGTCTGGGAGGGAGGGGAGACCCAGTACTTC. Translated, it gives CATLPDVWEGGETQYF.

The chain has TRBV7-8 and TRBJ2-7; maybe TRBD2 (5 bases). Trimming removed 3 bases from V and 2 bases from J, with 17 bases in between. CDR1 and CDR2 (germline): SGHVS, FQNEAQ. This CDR3 comprises 16 residues. CDR3 residues: CASSFAGSRSTYEQYF. The CDR3 DNA reads TGTGCCAGCAGCTTCGCGGGCTCCAGATCCACCTACGAGCAGTACTTC.

The chain has TRBV6-6 and TRBJ1-1; D not resolved. Trimming stripped 8 bases from V and 8 bases from J, with 12 bases between. The CDR3 length is 11 residues. In germline, CDR1 is MNHNY, CDR2 SVGAGI (reference sequence). CDR3 in amino acids: CASLTQNEAFF. CDR3 nucleotides: TGTGCCAGCCTCACACAAAACGAAGCTTTCTTT.

The chain couples TRBV29-1 to TRBJ1-5; D remains unclear. In germline, CDR1 is SQVTM, CDR2 ANQGSEA. Trimming stripped 6 bases from V and 7 bases from J, with 7 bases between. The CDR3 contains 10 residues. In nucleotides, the CDR3 is TGCAGCGTACCCGGGCAGCCCCAGCATTTT. This codes for CSVPGQPQHF.

The V call is TRBV29-1, the J call TRBJ2-3, with TRBD2 matching over 7 bases. Germline V gene sequence: CDR1 SQVTM, CDR2 ANQGSEA. The V and J ends lost 7 bases and 4 bases, in that order; junction bases with no gene match: 11. The CDR3 is 14 amino acids. CDR3 amino acids: CSALASQLADTQYF. The CDR3, as DNA: TGCAGCGCACTAGCGTCCCAGCTGGCAGATACGCAGTATTTT.

The V gene is TRBV7-9, the J gene TRBJ2-1; D not certain. The CDR3 extends over 17 amino acids. Trimming shortened V by 0 bases and J by 0 bases, and 12 bases separated the two germline ends. The germline V gene has CDR1 SEHNR and CDR2 FQNEAQ (reference sequence). The CDR3 bases are TGTGCCAGCAGCTTAGCGCCGTCCCCGAGCTCCTACAATGAGCAGTTCTTC. Amino acid sequence: CASSLAPSPSSYNEQFF. The full variable domain, with the rest looked up from reference TRBV7-9 and TRBJ2-1, is DTGVSQNPRHKITKRGQNVTFRCDPISEHNRLYWYRQTLGQGPEFLTYFQNEAQLEKSRLLSDRFSAERPKGSFSTLEIQRTEQGDSAMYLCASSLAPSPSSYNEQFFGPGTRLTVL.

The chain has TRBV27 and TRBJ2-1, with D uncertain. Deletions cut 6 bases from V and 5 bases from J, with 11 bases between. Germline-derived CDR1 and CDR2 are MNHEY and SMNVEV (reference sequence). The CDR3 has 13 amino acids. Here the CDR3 DNA reads TGTGCCAGCAGCCTCGTAGGTCACAATGAGCAGTTCTTC. Translation: CASSLVGHNEQFF.

DNA for the CDR3: TGTGCCAGCAGTTTTCTGGACAGGGGTTACTACGAGCAGTACTTC. Protein: CASSFLDRGYYEQYF. The chain is built from TRBV28 and TRBJ2-7, with 9 bases lining up with TRBD1. Per the germline V gene, CDR1 is MDHEN and CDR2 is SYDVKM. The trim removed 3 bases at V and 3 bases at J, leaving 6 bases unmatched. The CDR3 has 15 residues.

The chain is built from TRBV27 and TRBJ2-5, with D perhaps matching TRBD1 (8 bases). Trimming removed 4 bases at V and 4 bases at J, with 22 bases between. The CDR3 covers 17 residues. The germline CDR1 and CDR2 sequences are MNHEY and SMNVEV (reference sequence). CDR3 bases: TGTGCCAGCAGTTCCCTAAGACAGGGGAGGGCGGGAGAGACCCAGTACTTC. The encoded protein is CASSSLRQGRAGETQYF.

This clone was detected a few times. The chain has TRBV14 and TRBJ2-2, with TRBD1 identical over 9 bases. V lost 0 bases and J lost 4; bases outside the gene matches: 3. Germline loops: CDR1 SGHDN, CDR2 FVKESK. The CDR3 has 16 amino acids. CDR3 protein: CASSQDGTGSTGELFF. For the CDR3, the DNA is TGTGCCAGCAGCCAAGACGGGACAGGGAGCACCGGGGAGCTGTTTTTT.

The chain employs TRBV29-1 and TRBJ2-7; D not certain. Germline assignment: CDR1 SQVTM and CDR2 ANQGSEA. The ends were cut back, 7 bases at V and 2 bases at J, with 9 bases in the middle. This CDR3 is built from 11 residues. In DNA form, the CDR3 reads TGCAGCGCCGCGGATGCCTACGAGCAGTACTTC. This encodes CSAADAYEQYF.

This clone was seen a few times. The V gene is TRBV7-2, the J gene TRBJ2-3; 13 bases are a match to TRBD2. The CDR3 totals 18 residues. V lost 5 bases and J lost 2; bases outside the gene matches: 10. Germline lookup yields CDR1 SGHTA and CDR2 FQGNSA. Here the CDR3 reads CASSPGLAGVYDTDTQYF. The CDR3 DNA is TGTGCCAGCAGCCCCGGACTAGCGGGAGTGTATGACACAGATACGCAGTATTTT.

As to this clone: Other DNA sequences within the sample encode an identical CDR3. The rearrangement links TRBV9 to TRBJ2-1; the D gene is possibly TRBD2 (5 bases). The CDR3 sequence is 15 residues long. Germline V gives CDR1 SGDLS, CDR2 YYNGEE. V was trimmed by 1 base and J by 1 base, leaving 9 bases between them. The CDR3 region is CASSVSGGSYNEQFF. CDR3 in DNA: TGTGCCAGCAGCGTATCCGGAGGATCCTACAATGAGCAGTTCTTC. The variable domain in full, with the rest retrieved from reference TRBV9 and TRBJ2-1, is DSGVTQTPKHLITATGQRVTLRCSPRSGDLSVYWYQQSLDQGLQFLIQYYNGEERAKGNILERFSAQQFPDLHSELNLSSLELGDSALYFCASSVSGGSYNEQFFGPGTRLTVL.

The genes are TRBV13 and TRBJ2-7; TRBD1 agrees at 9 bases. The V gene end was trimmed by 0 bases and the J gene end by 5 bases; junction bases not matched to a gene: 5. The CDR3 is 15 residues long. Germline CDR1 is PRHDT and CDR2 is FYEKMQ (reference sequence). CDR3 nucleotide sequence: TGTGCCAGCAGCTTAGGCGCGGGACAGGGCGACGAGCAGTACTTC. Translation: CASSLGAGQGDEQYF. The full variable domain, with the rest looked up from reference TRBV13 and TRBJ2-7, is AAGVIQSPRHLIKEKRETATLKCYPIPRHDTVYWYQQGPGQDPQFLISFYEKMQSDKGSIPDRFSAQQFSDYHSELNMSSLELGDSALYFCASSLGAGQGDEQYFGPGTRLTVT.

The chain links TRBV5-1 to TRBJ2-1; D is undetermined. CDR1 and CDR2 (germline): SGHRS, YFSETQ. Trimming took 4 bases from V and 6 from J, leaving 20 bases between them. The CDR3 is 16 amino acids. CDR3 sequence reads: CASSAGPNPGPNEQFF. The DNA for the CDR3 is TGCGCCAGCAGCGCCGGACCGAACCCGGGCCCCAATGAGCAGTTCTTC.

The V and J genes are TRBV29-1 and TRBJ2-7; D unresolved. CDR1 SQVTM and CDR2 ANQGSEA come from the germline V gene. The ends were cut back, 5 bases at V and 0 bases at J, with 5 bases in the middle. This CDR3 has 11 amino acids. The CDR3 DNA sequence: TGCAGCGTTACAAGCTCCTACGAGCAGTACTTC. Translation: CSVTSSYEQYF.

The gene calls are TRBV27 and TRBJ2-1; D gene uncertain. The germline V gene encodes CDR1 MNHEY and CDR2 SMNVEV (reference sequence). The CDR3 runs 12 residues. Trimming shortened V by 3 bases and J by 9 bases, and 9 bases separated the two germline ends. The CDR3 is CASSLAYGEQFF. The CDR3 bases are TGTGCCAGCAGTTTGGCGTACGGTGAGCAGTTCTTC.

This clone was seen only once. The CDR3: CASSPRLDEQYF. CDR3 sequence (DNA): TGTGCCAGCAGCCCTCGGTTAGACGAGCAGTACTTC. J is TRBJ2-7 and V is TRBV7-2; D is unresolved. V lost 5 bases, J lost 5 bases, and 10 bases lay in between. This CDR3 contains 12 residues. CDR1 is SGHTA and CDR2 is FQGNSA in the germline V gene.

The V and J genes are TRBV29-1 and TRBJ1-2, with D perhaps matching TRBD1 (5 bases). Trimming stripped 5 bases from V and 3 bases from J, with 19 bases between. Germline V gives CDR1 SQVTM, CDR2 ANQGSEA. The CDR3 is made up of 15 amino acids. Here the CDR3 reads CSVRKIVQDDYGYTF. CDR3 nucleotides: TGCAGCGTTCGGAAGATTGTACAGGATGACTATGGCTACACCTTC.

This clone was seen a handful of times. The chain employs TRBV6-5 and TRBJ2-3; D gene ambiguous. This CDR3 region has 13 residues. Germline CDR1 reads MNHEY; CDR2 reads SVGAGI. Trimming took 8 bases from V and 2 from J, leaving 11 bases between them. The CDR3 DNA is TGTGCCAGCTCGAGAGGTTTCACAGATACGCAGTATTTT. Its translation is CASSRGFTDTQYF.

This chain joins TRBV27 and TRBJ1-5; D is uncertain. The CDR3 consists of 16 residues. V lost 2 bases to trimming and J lost 6 bases, with 17 bases between them. CDR1 is MNHEY, CDR2 SMNVEV, per germline (reference sequence). The CDR3 loop reads CASSLVGQVGSQPQHF. CDR3 DNA sequence: TGTGCCAGCAGTTTAGTAGGGCAGGTCGGCAGTCAGCCCCAGCATTTT.